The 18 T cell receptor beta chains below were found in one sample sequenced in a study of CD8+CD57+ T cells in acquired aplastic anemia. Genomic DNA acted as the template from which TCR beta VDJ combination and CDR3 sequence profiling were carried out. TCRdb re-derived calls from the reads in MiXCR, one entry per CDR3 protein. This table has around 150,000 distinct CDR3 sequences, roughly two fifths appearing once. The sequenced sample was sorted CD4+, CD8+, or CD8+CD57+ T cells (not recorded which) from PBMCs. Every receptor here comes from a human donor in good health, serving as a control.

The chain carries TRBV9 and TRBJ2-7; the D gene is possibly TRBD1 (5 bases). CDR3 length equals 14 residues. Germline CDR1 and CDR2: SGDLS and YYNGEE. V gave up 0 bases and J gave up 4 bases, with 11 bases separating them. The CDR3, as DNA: TGTGCCAGCAGCGTAGACCAGGGTCCGTACGAGCAGTACTTC. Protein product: CASSVDQGPYEQYF. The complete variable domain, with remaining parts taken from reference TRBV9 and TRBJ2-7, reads DSGVTQTPKHLITATGQRVTLRCSPRSGDLSVYWYQQSLDQGLQFLIQYYNGEERAKGNILERFSAQQFPDLHSELNLSSLELGDSALYFCASSVDQGPYEQYFGPGTRLTVT.

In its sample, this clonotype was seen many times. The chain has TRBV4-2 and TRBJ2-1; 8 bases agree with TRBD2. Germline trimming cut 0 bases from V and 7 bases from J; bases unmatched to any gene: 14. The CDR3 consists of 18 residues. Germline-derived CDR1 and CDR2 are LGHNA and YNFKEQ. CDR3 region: CASSQEPFFPGLVNEQFF. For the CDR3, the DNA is TGTGCCAGCAGCCAAGAACCCTTCTTTCCGGGACTAGTTAATGAGCAGTTCTTC.

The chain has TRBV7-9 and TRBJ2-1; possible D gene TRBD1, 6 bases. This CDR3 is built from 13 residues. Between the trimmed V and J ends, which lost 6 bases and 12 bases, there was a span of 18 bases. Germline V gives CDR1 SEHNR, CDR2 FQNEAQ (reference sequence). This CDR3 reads CASRGGQRSRQFF. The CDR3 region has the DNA TGTGCCAGCAGGGGCGGACAGCGGTCCCGGCAGTTCTTC.

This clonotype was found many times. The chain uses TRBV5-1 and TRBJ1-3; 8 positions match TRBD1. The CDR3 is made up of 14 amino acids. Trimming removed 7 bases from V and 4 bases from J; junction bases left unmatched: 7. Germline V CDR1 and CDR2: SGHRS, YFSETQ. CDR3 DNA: TGCGCCAGCGGACAGGGATCAACAGGAAACACCATATATTTT. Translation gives CASGQGSTGNTIYF.

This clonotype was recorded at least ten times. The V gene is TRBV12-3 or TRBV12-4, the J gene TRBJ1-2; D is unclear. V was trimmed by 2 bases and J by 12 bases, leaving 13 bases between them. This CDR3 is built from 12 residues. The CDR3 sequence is CASSLRPTGDTF. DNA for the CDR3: TGTGCCAGCAGTTTACGTCCAACCGGGGACACCTTC.

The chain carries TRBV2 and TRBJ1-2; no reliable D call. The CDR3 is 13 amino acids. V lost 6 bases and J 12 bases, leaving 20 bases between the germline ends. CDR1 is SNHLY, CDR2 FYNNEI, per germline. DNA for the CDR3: TGTGCCAGCAGCACCGGACTGAACTCTGGAAACACCTTC. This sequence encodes CASSTGLNSGNTF.

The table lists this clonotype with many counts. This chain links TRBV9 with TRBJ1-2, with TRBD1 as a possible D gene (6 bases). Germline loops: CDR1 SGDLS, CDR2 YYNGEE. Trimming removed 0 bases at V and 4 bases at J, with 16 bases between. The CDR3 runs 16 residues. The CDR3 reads CASSVGGLRTAYGYTF. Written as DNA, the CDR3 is TGTGCCAGCAGCGTAGGGGGGCTCCGCACCGCCTATGGCTACACCTTC.

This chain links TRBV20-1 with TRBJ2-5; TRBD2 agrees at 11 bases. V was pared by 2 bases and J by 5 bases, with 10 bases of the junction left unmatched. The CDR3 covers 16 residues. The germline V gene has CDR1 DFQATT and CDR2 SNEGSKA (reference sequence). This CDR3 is CSARSAPSGGLETQYF. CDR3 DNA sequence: TGCAGTGCTAGATCCGCGCCTAGCGGGGGGCTGGAGACCCAGTACTTC.

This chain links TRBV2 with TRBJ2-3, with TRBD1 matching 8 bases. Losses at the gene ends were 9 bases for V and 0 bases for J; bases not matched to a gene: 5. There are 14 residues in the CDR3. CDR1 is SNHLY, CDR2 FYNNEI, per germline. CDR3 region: CASGQGESTDTQYF. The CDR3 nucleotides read TGTGCCAGTGGACAGGGCGAGAGCACAGATACGCAGTATTTT. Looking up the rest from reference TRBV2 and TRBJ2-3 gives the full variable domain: EPEVTQTPSHQVTQMGQEVILRCVPISNHLYFYWYRQILGQKVEFLVSFYNNEISEKSEIFDDQFSVERPDGSNFTLKIRSTKLEDSAMYFCASGQGESTDTQYFGPGTRLTVL.

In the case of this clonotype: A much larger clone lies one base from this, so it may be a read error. The CDR3 DNA is TGTGCCAGCACCCTGGTTGGTTCACCCCTCCACTTT. It codes for CASTLVGSPLHF. This chain links TRBV7-9 with TRBJ1-6; the D is unclear. The V gene lost 7 bases and the J gene lost 9 bases, with 10 bases spanning the gap. The CDR3 consists of 12 residues. Germline CDR1 is SEHNR and CDR2 is FQNEAQ (reference sequence).

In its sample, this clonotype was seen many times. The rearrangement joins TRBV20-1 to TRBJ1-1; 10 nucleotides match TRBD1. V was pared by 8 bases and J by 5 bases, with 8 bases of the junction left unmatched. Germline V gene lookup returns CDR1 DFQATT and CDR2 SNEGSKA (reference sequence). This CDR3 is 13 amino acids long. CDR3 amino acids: CSRLGTGETEAFF. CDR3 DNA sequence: TGCAGTCGTTTAGGGACAGGGGAGACTGAAGCTTTCTTT.

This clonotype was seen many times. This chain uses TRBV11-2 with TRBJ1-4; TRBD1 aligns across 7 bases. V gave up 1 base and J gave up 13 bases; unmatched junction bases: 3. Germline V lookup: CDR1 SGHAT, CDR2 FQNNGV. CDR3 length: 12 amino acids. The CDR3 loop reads CASSLGGQRLFF. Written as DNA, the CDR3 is TGTGCCAGCAGCTTAGGGGGACAGAGACTGTTTTTT.

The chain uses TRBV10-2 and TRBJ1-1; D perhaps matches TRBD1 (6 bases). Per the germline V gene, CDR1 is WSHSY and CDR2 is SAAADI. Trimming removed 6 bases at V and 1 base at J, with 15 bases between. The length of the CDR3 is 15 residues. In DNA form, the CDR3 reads TGCGCCAGCAGCGTACTAGGGGGGTCGAACACTGAAGCTTTCTTT. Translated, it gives CASSVLGGSNTEAFF.

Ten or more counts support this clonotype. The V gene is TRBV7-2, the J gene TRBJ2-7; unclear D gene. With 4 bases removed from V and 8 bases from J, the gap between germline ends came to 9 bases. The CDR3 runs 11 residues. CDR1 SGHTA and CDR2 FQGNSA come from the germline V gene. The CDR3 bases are TGTGCCAGCAGCTCCGACCTAAAGCAGTACTTC. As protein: CASSSDLKQYF.

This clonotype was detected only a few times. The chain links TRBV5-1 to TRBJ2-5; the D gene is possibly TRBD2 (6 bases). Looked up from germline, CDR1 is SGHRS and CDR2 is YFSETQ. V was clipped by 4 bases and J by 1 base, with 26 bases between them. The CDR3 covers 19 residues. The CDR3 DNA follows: TGCGCCAGCAGCCGAACTCTAGTGGGGGGAGGAGTTAGCCAAGAGACCCAGTACTTC. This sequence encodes CASSRTLVGGGVSQETQYF.

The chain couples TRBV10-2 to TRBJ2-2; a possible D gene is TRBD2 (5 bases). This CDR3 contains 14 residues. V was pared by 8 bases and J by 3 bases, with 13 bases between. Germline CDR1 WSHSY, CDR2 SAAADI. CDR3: CASGLSRYTGELFF. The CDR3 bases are TGCGCCAGCGGACTTAGCCGGTACACCGGGGAGCTGTTTTTT.

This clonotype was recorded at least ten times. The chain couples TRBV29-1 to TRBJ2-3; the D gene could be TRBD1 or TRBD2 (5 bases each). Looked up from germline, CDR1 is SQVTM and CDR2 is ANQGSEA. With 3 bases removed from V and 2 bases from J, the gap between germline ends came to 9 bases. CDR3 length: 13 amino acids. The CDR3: CSVEGRATDTQYF. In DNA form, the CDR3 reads TGCAGCGTTGAGGGGCGGGCCACAGATACGCAGTATTTT.

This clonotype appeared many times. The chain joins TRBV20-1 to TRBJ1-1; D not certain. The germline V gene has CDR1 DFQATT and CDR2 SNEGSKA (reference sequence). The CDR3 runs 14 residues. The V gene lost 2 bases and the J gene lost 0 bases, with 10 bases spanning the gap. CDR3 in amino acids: CSARLGGLNTEAFF. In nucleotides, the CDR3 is TGCAGTGCTAGACTGGGAGGGTTGAACACTGAAGCTTTCTTT.